This T cell receptor (beta chain) derives from a study of blood T cells in healthy people across ages. This clonotype was counted only a few times. Sample-barcoded 5' priming and a J-beta primer mix drove a second PCR of about 6 to 11 cycles. Per-sample output comprised a minimum of 3 million paired-end reads containing CDR3. TCRdb fed the 5' RACE reads into MiXCR, producing one record per CDR3 protein. The data contain more than 750,000 distinct CDR3 sequences, under 35% of them singletons. The CDR3 runs 16 residues. With V trimmed by 1 base and J by 1 base, 5 bases remained unmatched. This sample also appeared in a second study, on T cells of mothers and their children.

The rearrangement uses TRBV12-3 or TRBV12-4 and TRBJ2-3, with TRBD2 matching 7 bases. The sequencing input was blood. This TCR was recovered from a woman in her thirties or forties in good health. This CDR3 is CASSLVPLAGTDTQYF. The CDR3 region has the DNA TGTGCCAGCAGTTTAGTCCCGCTAGCGGGCACAGATACGCAGTATTTT.